These T cell receptor beta chains were read from a single sample in a study of blood T cell repertoires in COVID-19. TCRdb's table, derived via immunoSEQ multiplex PCR, lists solely in-frame clones and lacks some. The data hold 60,000 or so clones, with around 80% observed a single time. The specimen sequenced was peripheral blood. The receptors were gathered from a man under 40 with COVID-19, enrolled during active disease. CDR3s include the opening cysteine and the closing phenylalanine or tryptophan. D genes are given only for firm matches. The listing skips clone size in some rows; elsewhere it reads once, few, many or a size class.

abundance	v_gene	j_gene	d_gene	CDR3aa	CDR3nt
.	TRBV6-4	TRBJ2-2	.	CASSEVFLTGELFF	TGTGCCAGCAGTGAAGTATTTCTAACCGGGGAGCTGTTTTTT
.	TRBV19	TRBJ2-1	TRBD1	CASSTRTGRSYNEQFF	TGTGCCAGTAGTACCCGGACAGGGCGTTCCTACAATGAGCAGTTCTTC
.	TRBV2	TRBJ2-7	.	CASSALGEQYF	TGTGCCAGCAGTGCTCTCGGCGAGCAGTACTTC
.	TRBV20-1	TRBJ1-5	.	CSASFLSNQPQHF	TGCAGTGCTAGTTTCCTAAGCAATCAGCCCCAGCATTTT
.	TRBV9	TRBJ2-3	.	CASSVQVADTQYF	TGTGCCAGCAGCGTCCAGGTAGCAGATACGCAGTATTTT
.	TRBV10-1	TRBJ1-1	.	CASKRERNTEAFF	TGCGCCAGCAAACGGGAGAGAAACACTGAAGCTTTCTTT
.	TRBV28	TRBJ1-6	.	CASSPGTGRNSPLHF	TGTGCCAGCAGTCCAGGAACAGGGCGGAATTCACCCCTCCACTTT
.	TRBV10-3	TRBJ2-1	TRBD2	CAISESGTSSYNEQFF	TGTGCCATCAGTGAGTCAGGGACTAGCTCCTACAATGAGCAGTTCTTC
.	TRBV11-2	TRBJ2-7	TRBD2	CASSLISGNYEQYF	TGTGCCAGCAGCTTGATTAGCGGGAACTACGAGCAGTACTTC
.	TRBV28	TRBJ2-4	TRBD1	CASSFPNRGRDQYF	TGTGCCAGCAGTTTCCCAAACAGGGGGCGCGATCAGTACTTC
.	TRBV4-3	TRBJ2-5	.	CASSQDKGHPQYF	TGCGCCAGCAGCCAAGATAAGGGGCATCCCCAGTACTTC
.	TRBV28	TRBJ2-7	TRBD2	CASSRLATSGGAYEQYF	TGTGCCAGCAGCCGGCTCGCGACTAGCGGGGGGGCCTACGAGCAGTACTTC
.	TRBV6-5	TRBJ1-2	.	CASSYSSGGIHGYTF	TGTGCCAGCAGTTACTCGAGTGGGGGGATACATGGCTACACCTTC
.	TRBV9	TRBJ2-3	TRBD2	CASSVDSGRVSDTQYF	TGTGCCAGCAGCGTAGATAGCGGGAGGGTGTCAGATACGCAGTATTTT
.	TRBV18	TRBJ2-5	.	CASSPPGVRETQYF	TGTGCCAGCTCACCACCCGGGGTTCGGGAGACCCAGTACTTC
.	TRBV7-9	TRBJ1-1	.	CASSLRQNTEAFF	TGTGCCAGCAGCTTAAGACAGAACACTGAAGCTTTCTTT
.	TRBV27	TRBJ2-1	.	CASSDPRGGRDEQFF	TGTGCCAGCAGTGACCCAAGGGGGGGGCGCGATGAGCAGTTCTTC
.	TRBV5-6	TRBJ2-3	.	CASSFRGTDTQYF	TGTGCCAGCAGCTTCAGGGGCACAGATACGCAGTATTTT
.	TRBV4-1	TRBJ1-2	.	CASSQEPQGKVGYTF	TGCGCCAGCAGCCAAGAGCCTCAGGGGAAGGTTGGCTACACCTTC
.	TRBV5-5	TRBJ2-5	.	CASSWDIGGIETQYF	TGTGCCAGCAGCTGGGACATTGGGGGCATAGAGACCCAGTACTTC
.	TRBV2	TRBJ1-1	TRBD1	CASSGTGQGNTEAFF	TGTGCCAGCAGTGGAACGGGACAGGGGAACACTGAAGCTTTCTTT
.	TRBV28	TRBJ2-1	.	CASSLGLYNEQFF	TGTGCCAGCAGTTTAGGACTGTACAATGAGCAGTTCTTC
.	TRBV19	TRBJ2-7	TRBD1	CASSPDRGIVDYEQYF	TGTGCCAGTAGTCCGGACAGGGGTATCGTAGACTACGAGCAGTACTTC
.	TRBV2	TRBJ1-2	TRBD1	CASSVVVAVRGLGRGYTF	TGTGCCAGCAGTGTTGTGGTCGCTGTCAGGGGGTTGGGTCGTGGCTACACCTTC
.	TRBV6-5	TRBJ1-2	TRBD1	CASRGDRAYGYTF	TGTGCCAGCAGGGGGGACAGGGCCTATGGCTACACCTTC
.	TRBV27	TRBJ2-1	TRBD2	CASIPSGRARGGNEQFF	TGTGCCAGCATTCCTAGCGGGAGGGCCCGAGGCGGCAATGAGCAGTTCTTC
.	TRBV7-9	TRBJ2-7	TRBD2	CASSPGTSIEQYF	TGTGCCAGCAGCCCCGGGACTAGCATCGAGCAGTACTTC
.	TRBV28	TRBJ2-1	TRBD2	CASSLLASGAYNEQFF	TGTGCCAGCAGTTTACTAGCCAGCGGGGCCTACAATGAGCAGTTCTTC
.	TRBV6-4	TRBJ2-3	.	CATSVGGTSLSTDTQYF	TGTGCCACCTCCGTCGGCGGGACCTCCCTCAGCACAGATACGCAGTATTTT
.	TRBV7-9	TRBJ2-3	TRBD2	CASSSERDVRTDTQYF	TGTGCCAGCAGCTCCGAGCGGGACGTTCGCACAGATACGCAGTATTTT
once	TRBV28	TRBJ2-3	.	CASSLSPGAADTQYF	TGTGCCAGCAGTTTATCCCCCGGAGCGGCAGATACGCAGTATTTT
.	TRBV24-1	TRBJ1-1	.	CATMDSLHTEAFF	TGTGCCACCATGGACAGCCTACACACTGAAGCTTTCTTT
.	TRBV27	TRBJ2-2	TRBD1	CASSLGRTGPTGELFF	TGTGCCAGCAGTTTGGGGAGGACAGGGCCCACCGGGGAGCTGTTTTTT
.	TRBV27	TRBJ1-4	.	CASSFWQGGNEKLFF	TGTGCCAGCAGTTTTTGGCAGGGTGGGAATGAAAAACTGTTTTTT
.	TRBV9	TRBJ2-3	.	CASSGTGPDTQYF	TGTGCCAGCAGCGGAACAGGGCCAGATACGCAGTATTTT
.	TRBV6-1	TRBJ2-3	.	CASSDRGSVRQYF	TGTGCCAGCAGTGATCGAGGGTCGGTCAGACAGTATTTT
.	TRBV7-3	TRBJ1-1	TRBD1	CASSLSGGGGTEAFF	TGTGCCAGCAGCTTATCAGGGGGCGGCGGCACTGAAGCTTTCTTT
once	TRBV11-1	TRBJ1-3	TRBD1	CASSGGTASSGNTIYF	TGTGCCAGCAGCGGGGGGACAGCGAGCTCTGGAAACACCATATATTTT
.	TRBV11-2	TRBJ1-1	TRBD1	CASSLGTGQITEAFF	TGTGCCAGCAGCTTAGGGACAGGGCAAATCACTGAAGCTTTCTTT
.	TRBV30	TRBJ1-1	.	CAWSQGLKSLEAFF	TGTGCCTGGAGCCAGGGACTCAAGAGTTTGGAAGCTTTCTTT
.	TRBV5-6	TRBJ1-4	TRBD1	CASSLVGTATNEKLFF	TGTGCCAGCAGCTTGGTCGGGACAGCAACTAATGAAAAACTGTTTTTT
.	TRBV9	TRBJ1-1	.	CASSVYDTPGGAFF	TGTGCCAGCAGCGTATATGACACTCCCGGAGGAGCTTTCTTT
.	TRBV5-1	TRBJ1-4	.	CASSPRDTTNEKLFF	TGCGCCAGCAGCCCACGGGATACAACTAATGAAAAACTGTTTTTT
.	TRBV7-6	TRBJ2-1	.	CASSWAGAEQFF	TGTGCCAGCAGCTGGGCAGGGGCCGAGCAGTTCTTC
.	TRBV27	TRBJ2-7	.	CASRSPNYEQYF	TGTGCCAGCAGATCCCCTAACTACGAGCAGTACTTC
.	TRBV9	TRBJ1-1	TRBD1	CASSPDRVNTEAFF	TGTGCCAGCAGCCCAGACAGGGTGAACACTGAAGCTTTCTTT
.	TRBV12-3/TRBV12-4	TRBJ1-2	.	CASSSRRGGYTF	TGTGCCAGCAGTTCCCGTAGGGGGGGCTACACCTTC
.	TRBV12-3/TRBV12-4	TRBJ2-1	TRBD2	CASSLGAGNEQFF	TGTGCCAGCAGTTTAGGAGCGGGAAATGAGCAGTTCTTC
.	TRBV6-5	TRBJ1-1	.	CASSGGWSTEAFF	TGTGCCAGCAGCGGGGGATGGTCCACTGAAGCTTTCTTT
.	TRBV5-1	TRBJ1-2	TRBD1	CASSLGGTENYGYTF	TGCGCCAGCAGCTTGGGGGGGACAGAGAACTATGGCTACACCTTC
.	TRBV18	TRBJ1-5	TRBD1	CASSGTGVNQPQHF	TGTGCCAGTTCCGGGACAGGGGTTAATCAGCCCCAGCATTTT
.	TRBV29-1	TRBJ1-1	.	CSVAAGGNTEAFF	TGCAGCGTTGCGGCCGGGGGGAACACTGAAGCTTTCTTT
.	TRBV28	TRBJ1-2	TRBD1	CASSKLRGQRGYTF	TGTGCCAGCAGTAAGCTCAGGGGGCAGCGAGGCTACACCTTC
.	TRBV4-1	TRBJ1-6	.	CASSQAPGENSYNSPLHF	TGCGCCAGCAGCCAAGCGCCCGGGGAGAACTCCTATAATTCACCCCTCCACTTT
few	TRBV7-2	TRBJ2-1	.	CASSTFPRGPYNEQFF	TGTGCCAGCAGCACCTTTCCCAGGGGCCCCTACAATGAGCAGTTCTTC
.	TRBV11-2	TRBJ1-3	.	CASSLVDSFSGNTIYF	TGTGCCAGCAGCTTAGTTGACAGTTTCTCTGGAAACACCATATATTTT
.	TRBV6-6	TRBJ2-5	TRBD2	CASSPRTSGGQETQYF	TGTGCCAGCAGTCCTCGGACTAGCGGGGGGCAAGAGACCCAGTACTTC